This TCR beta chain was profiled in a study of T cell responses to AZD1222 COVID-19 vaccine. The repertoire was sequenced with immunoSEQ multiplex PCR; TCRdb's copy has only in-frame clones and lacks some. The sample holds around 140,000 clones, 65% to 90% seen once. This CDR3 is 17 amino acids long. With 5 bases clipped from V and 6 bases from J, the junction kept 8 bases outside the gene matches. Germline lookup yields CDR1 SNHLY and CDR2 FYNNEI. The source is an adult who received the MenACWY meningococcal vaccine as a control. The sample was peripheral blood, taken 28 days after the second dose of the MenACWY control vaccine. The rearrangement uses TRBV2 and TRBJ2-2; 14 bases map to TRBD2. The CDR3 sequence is CASSIPTSGGAAGELFF. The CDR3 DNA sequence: TGTGCCAGCAGTATACCGACTAGCGGGGGGGCGGCCGGGGAGCTGTTTTTT.